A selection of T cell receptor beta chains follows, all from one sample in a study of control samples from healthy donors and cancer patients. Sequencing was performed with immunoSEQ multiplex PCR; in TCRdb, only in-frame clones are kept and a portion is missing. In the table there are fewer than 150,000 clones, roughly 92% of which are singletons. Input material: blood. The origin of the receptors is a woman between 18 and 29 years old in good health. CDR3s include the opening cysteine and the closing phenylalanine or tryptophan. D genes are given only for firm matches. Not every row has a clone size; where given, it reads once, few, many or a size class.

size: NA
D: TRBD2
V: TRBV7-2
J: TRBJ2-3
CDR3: CASSLRTSGGGADTQYF
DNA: TGTGCCAGCAGCCTAAGGACTAGCGGGGGGGGTGCAGATACGCAGTATTTT

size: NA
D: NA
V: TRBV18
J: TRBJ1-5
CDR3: CASSPSRTPNQPQHF
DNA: TGTGCCAGCTCACCAAGTCGGACACCGAATCAGCCCCAGCATTTT

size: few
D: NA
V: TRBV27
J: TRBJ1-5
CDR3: CASSKGNQPQHF
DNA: TGTGCCAGCAGTAAGGGGAATCAGCCCCAGCATTTT

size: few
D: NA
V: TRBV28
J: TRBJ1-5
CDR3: CASSILRGGRQPQHF
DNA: TGTGCCAGCAGTATACTTAGAGGGGGTCGTCAGCCCCAGCATTTT

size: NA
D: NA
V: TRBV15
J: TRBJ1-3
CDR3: CATSRVDRVSSGNTIYF
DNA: TGTGCCACCAGCAGAGTGGACAGAGTCAGCTCTGGAAACACCATATATTTT

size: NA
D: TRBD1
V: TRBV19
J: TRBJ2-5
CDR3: CASSGTGTGQETQYF
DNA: TGTGCCAGTAGTGGCACCGGGACAGGGCAAGAGACCCAGTACTTC

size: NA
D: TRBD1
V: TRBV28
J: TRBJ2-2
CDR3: CASSLSHNPTGGRSTGELFF
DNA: TGTGCCAGCAGTTTATCCCATAACCCTACAGGGGGCCGATCCACCGGGGAGCTGTTTTTT

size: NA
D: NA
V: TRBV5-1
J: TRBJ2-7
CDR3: CASSLQDSYEQYF
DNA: TGCGCCAGCAGCTTACAGGACTCCTACGAGCAGTACTTC

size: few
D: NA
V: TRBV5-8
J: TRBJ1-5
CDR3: CASSVQGYSNQPQHF
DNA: TGTGCCAGCAGCGTTCAGGGGTATAGCAATCAGCCCCAGCATTTT

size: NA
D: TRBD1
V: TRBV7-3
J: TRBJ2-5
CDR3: CASSKTGTAKETQYF
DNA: TGTGCCAGCAGCAAGACGGGGACAGCTAAAGAGACCCAGTACTTC

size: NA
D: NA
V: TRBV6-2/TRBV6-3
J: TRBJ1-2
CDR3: CASSEGFWGYTF
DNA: TGTGCCAGCAGCGAGGGCTTTTGGGGCTACACCTTC

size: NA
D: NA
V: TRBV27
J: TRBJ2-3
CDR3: CASSLFLSDTQYF
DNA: TGTGCCAGCAGTTTATTTCTCTCAGATACGCAGTATTTT

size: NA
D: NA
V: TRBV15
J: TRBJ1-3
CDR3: CATSREGVGNTIYF
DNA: TGTGCCACCAGCAGAGAGGGCGTCGGAAACACCATATATTTT

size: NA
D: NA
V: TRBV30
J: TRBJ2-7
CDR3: CAWSVYYLRGYGPYEQYF
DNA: TGTGCCTGGAGTGTATACTATCTGCGGGGATACGGTCCGTACGAGCAGTACTTC

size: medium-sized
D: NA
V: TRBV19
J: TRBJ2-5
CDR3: CASSWAGQETQYF
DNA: TGTGCCTCCTCTTGGGCAGGCCAAGAGACCCAGTACTTC

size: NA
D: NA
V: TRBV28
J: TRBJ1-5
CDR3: CASPPGAGGPQHF
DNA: TGTGCCAGCCCCCCCGGGGCCGGGGGGCCCCAGCATTTT

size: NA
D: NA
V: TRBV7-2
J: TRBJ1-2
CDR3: CASSQQGNYGYTF
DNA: TGTGCCAGCAGCCAACAGGGCAACTATGGCTACACCTTC

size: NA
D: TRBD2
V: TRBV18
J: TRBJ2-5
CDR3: CASSPGRGETQYF
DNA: TGTGCCAGCTCACCCGGGAGGGGAGAGACCCAGTACTTC

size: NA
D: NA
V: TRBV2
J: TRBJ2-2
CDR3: CASSYQGNTGELFF
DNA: TGTGCCAGCAGTTATCAGGGGAACACCGGGGAGCTGTTTTTT

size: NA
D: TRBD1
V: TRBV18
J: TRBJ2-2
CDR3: CASSPMDRGNTGELFF
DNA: TGTGCCAGCTCACCCATGGACAGGGGTAACACCGGGGAGCTGTTTTTT

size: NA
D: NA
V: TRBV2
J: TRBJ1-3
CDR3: CASSEVGTAFPHSGNTIYF
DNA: TGTGCCAGCAGTGAAGTCGGGACGGCATTCCCCCACTCTGGAAACACCATATATTTT

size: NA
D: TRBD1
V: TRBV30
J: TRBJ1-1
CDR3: CAWWGQANTEAFF
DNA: TGTGCCTGGTGGGGACAGGCCAACACTGAAGCTTTCTTT

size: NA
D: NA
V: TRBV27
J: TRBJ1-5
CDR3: CASSLRFGNQPQHF
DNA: TGTGCCAGCAGTTTAAGGTTTGGCAATCAGCCCCAGCATTTT

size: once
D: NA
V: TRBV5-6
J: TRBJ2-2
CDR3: CASSLWGVPGTGELFF
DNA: TGTGCCAGCAGCTTGTGGGGAGTACCTGGGACCGGGGAGCTGTTTTTT

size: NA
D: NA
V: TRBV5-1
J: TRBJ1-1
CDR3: CASSLVGGGTEAFF
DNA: TGCGCCAGCAGCTTGGTCGGGGGAGGCACTGAAGCTTTCTTT

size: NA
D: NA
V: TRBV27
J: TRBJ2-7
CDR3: CAGWQGSNEQYF
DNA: TGTGCCGGATGGCAGGGGTCGAACGAGCAGTACTTC

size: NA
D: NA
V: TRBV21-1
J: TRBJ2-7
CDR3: CASSNNIAGTGGEWYEQYF
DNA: TGTGCCAGCAGCAACAACATAGCCGGGACAGGGGGCGAGTGGTACGAGCAGTACTTC

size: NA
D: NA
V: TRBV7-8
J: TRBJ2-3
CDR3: CASSLMGPPDTQYF
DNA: TGTGCCAGCAGCTTAATGGGACCACCCGATACGCAGTATTTT

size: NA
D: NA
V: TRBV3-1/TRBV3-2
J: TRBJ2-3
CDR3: CASSPWGAPDTQYF
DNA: TGTGCCAGCAGCCCCTGGGGGGCCCCAGATACGCAGTATTTT

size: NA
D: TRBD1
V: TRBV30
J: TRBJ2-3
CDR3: CACDGDRSTDTQYF
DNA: TGTGCCTGTGACGGGGACAGGAGCACAGATACGCAGTATTTT

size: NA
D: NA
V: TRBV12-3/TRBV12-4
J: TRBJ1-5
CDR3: CASSYGSNQPQHF
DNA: TGTGCCAGCAGTTACGGATCCAATCAGCCCCAGCATTTT

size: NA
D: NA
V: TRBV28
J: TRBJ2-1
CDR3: CASSPSYHEQFF
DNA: TGTGCCAGCAGTCCATCCTATCATGAGCAGTTCTTC

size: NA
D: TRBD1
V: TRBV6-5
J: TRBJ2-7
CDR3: CASRSNPGQYYEQYF
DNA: TGTGCCAGCAGGTCTAACCCGGGACAGTACTACGAGCAGTACTTC

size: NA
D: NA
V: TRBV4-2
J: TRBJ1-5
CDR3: CASSQDRGVGQPQHF
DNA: TGTGCCAGCAGCCAAGATAGGGGAGTCGGTCAGCCCCAGCATTTT

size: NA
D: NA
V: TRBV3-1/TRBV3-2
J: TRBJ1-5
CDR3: CASSQGQGAGSQPQHF
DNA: TGTGCCAGCAGCCAAGGTCAAGGGGCTGGCAGTCAGCCCCAGCATTTT